Below, 11 T cell receptor beta chains from the same sample are listed, as sequenced in a study of shared clonotypes between healthy human individuals. Here immunoSEQ multiplex PCR was the method, and the copy in TCRdb shows in-frame clones only, minus some. Of about 580,000 clones detected, roughly 98% appear once; the ten largest clones hold 0.3%. Positively selected for CCR7, the CD45RO-negative cells used as naive CD8 cells excluded terminally differentiated effector memory CD45RA+ cells. The sequenced sample was naive CD8+ T cells sorted from blood. The receptor set was obtained from a man in his thirties or forties in good health.

The rearrangement joins TRBV2 to TRBJ2-7, with D possibly TRBD1 on 6 matching bases. V lost 4 bases, J lost 6 bases, and 10 bases lay in between. CDR1 and CDR2 from the germline V gene are SNHLY and FYNNEI. The CDR3 extends over 12 amino acids. CDR3 sequence reads: CASSVTGSEQYF. In nucleotides, the CDR3 is TGTGCCAGCAGTGTAACAGGGTCCGAGCAGTACTTC. The whole variable domain, filled in from reference TRBV2 and TRBJ2-7, reads EPEVTQTPSHQVTQMGQEVILRCVPISNHLYFYWYRQILGQKVEFLVSFYNNEISEKSEIFDDQFSVERPDGSNFTLKIRSTKLEDSAMYFCASSVTGSEQYFGPGTRLTVT.

This chain joins TRBV12-5 and TRBJ2-1; tentative D call: TRBD2 (6 bases). CDR3 length equals 16 residues. In germline, CDR1 is LGHNT, CDR2 FRNRAP. The V gene lost 0 bases and the J gene lost 8 bases, with 17 bases spanning the gap. In DNA form, the CDR3 reads TGTGCTAGTGGTTTGGTAACGGGAGCGGTTATCTATGAGCAGTTCTTC. Its protein product is CASGLVTGAVIYEQFF.

The chain carries TRBV6-1 and TRBJ2-2; D gene unclear. Trimming took off 3 bases at V and 3 bases at J, with 5 bases between the two ends. CDR3 length equals 13 residues. Germline values: CDR1 MNHNS, CDR2 SASEGT. CDR3 sequence: CASSDGYTGELFF. The CDR3, as DNA: TGTGCCAGCAGTGACGGATACACCGGGGAGCTGTTTTTT.

The chain is built from TRBV7-9 and TRBJ2-7; TRBD1 might be the D (5 bases). The CDR3 runs to 17 residues. V was shortened by 5 bases and J by 0 bases, with 20 bases between the two germline ends. Germline V lookup: CDR1 SEHNR, CDR2 FQNEAQ (reference sequence). The CDR3 region has the DNA TGTGCCAGCAGCGGCCCCAACAGGAAGATCGCCTCCTACGAGCAGTACTTC. Translated, it gives CASSGPNRKIASYEQYF.

The V gene is TRBV7-9, the J gene TRBJ2-7; D might be TRBD2 (6 bases). This CDR3 contains 16 residues. V was trimmed by 5 bases and J by 0 bases, leaving 17 bases between them. CDR1 is SEHNR and CDR2 is FQNEAQ in the germline V gene (reference sequence). This CDR3 reads CASSPSAGMSSYEQYF. The CDR3 nucleotides read TGTGCCAGCAGCCCGAGTGCGGGGATGAGCTCCTACGAGCAGTACTTC.

This chain joins TRBV5-1 and TRBJ1-2; weak D call: TRBD1 (5 bases). Between the trimmed V and J ends, which lost 3 bases and 6 bases, there was a span of 15 bases. Germline assignment: CDR1 SGHRS and CDR2 YFSETQ. The CDR3 consists of 14 residues. As DNA, the CDR3 is TGCGCCAGCAGCTGGACCGGGGGGTCCAATGGCTACACCTTC. Its protein product is CASSWTGGSNGYTF. The whole variable domain, remainder taken from reference TRBV5-1 and TRBJ1-2, is KAGVTQTPRYLIKTRGQQVTLSCSPISGHRSVSWYQQTPGQGLQFLFEYFSETQRNKGNFPGRFSGRQFSNSRSEMNVSTLELGDSALYLCASSWTGGSNGYTFGSGTRLTVV.

This clone was picked up one time. The CDR3 bases are TGTGCCAGCAGTTTAAGCGGCCAGGGGGTCCCCTACGAGCAGTACTTC. It translates to CASSLSGQGVPYEQYF. V gene TRBV27 combines with J gene TRBJ2-7; 7 bases agree with TRBD1. Per the germline V gene, CDR1 is MNHEY and CDR2 is SMNVEV (reference sequence). The CDR3 sequence is 16 residues long. V lost 2 bases, J lost 2 bases, and 9 bases stayed unmatched.

This sequence joins TRBV12-5 and TRBJ1-1; TRBD1 is a possible D gene (5 bases). Germline loops: CDR1 LGHNT, CDR2 FRNRAP. The V and J ends lost 5 bases and 8 bases respectively, with 9 bases between them. The CDR3 runs 11 residues. CDR3 DNA: TGTGCTAGTGGTGAGACAGCCGAAGCTTTCTTT. Its translation is CASGETAEAFF.

This chain uses TRBV29-1 with TRBJ1-1; D not resolved. CDR1 SQVTM and CDR2 ANQGSEA come from the germline V gene. This CDR3 has 14 amino acids. The ends were cut back, 4 bases at V and 4 bases at J, with 16 bases in the middle. The CDR3 DNA is TGCAGCGTTGGTAACCATGGCAGTGTCACTGAAGCTTTCTTT. Translating it yields CSVGNHGSVTEAFF.

The chain is built from TRBV27 and TRBJ2-1; 8 bases map to TRBD1. The germline gives CDR1 MNHEY, CDR2 SMNVEV (reference sequence). The length of the CDR3 is 13 residues. Trimming at V came to 6 bases and at J to 10 bases, leaving 8 bases not matched to a gene. CDR3 amino acids: CASSWTGFSEQFF. The CDR3 coding sequence is TGTGCCAGCAGCTGGACAGGGTTCAGCGAGCAGTTCTTC.

The chain combines TRBV9 with TRBJ2-3, with unresolved D. The ends were cut back, 0 bases at V and 6 bases at J, with 2 bases in the middle. This CDR3 has 11 amino acids. CDR1 SGDLS and CDR2 YYNGEE come from the germline V gene. CDR3 sequence reads: CASSVDDTQYF. As DNA, the CDR3 is TGTGCCAGCAGCGTAGACGATACGCAGTATTTT.